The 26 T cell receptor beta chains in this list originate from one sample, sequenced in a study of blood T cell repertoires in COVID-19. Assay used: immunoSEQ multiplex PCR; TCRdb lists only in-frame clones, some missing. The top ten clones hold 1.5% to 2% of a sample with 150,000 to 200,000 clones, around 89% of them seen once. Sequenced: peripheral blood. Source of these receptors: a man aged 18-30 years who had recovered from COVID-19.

The CDR3 coding sequence is TGTGCCAGCAGCTTAATTCAGGGCGGGGAGCTGTTTTTT. Its translation: CASSLIQGGELFF. The gene calls are TRBV7-9 and TRBJ2-2; a weak D match, TRBD1 (5 bases). Trimming shortened V by 2 bases and J by 7 bases, and 8 bases separated the two germline ends. The CDR3 has 13 amino acids. Germline-derived CDR1 and CDR2 are SEHNR and FQNEAQ (reference sequence).

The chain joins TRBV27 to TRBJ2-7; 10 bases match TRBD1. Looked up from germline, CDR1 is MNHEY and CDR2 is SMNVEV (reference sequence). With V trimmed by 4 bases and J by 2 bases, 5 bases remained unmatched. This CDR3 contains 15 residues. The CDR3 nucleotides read TGTGCCAGCAGTTGGCAAGGGACAGGGGCCTACGAGCAGTACTTC. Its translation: CASSWQGTGAYEQYF.

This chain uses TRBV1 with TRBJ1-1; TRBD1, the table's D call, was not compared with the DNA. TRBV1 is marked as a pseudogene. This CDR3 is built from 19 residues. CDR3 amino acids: CTSSSRGFGTVPPGTEAFF. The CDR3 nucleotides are TGCACCAGCAGCAGTCGTGGCTTCGGGACAGTACCTCCGGGAACTGAAGCTTTCTTT.

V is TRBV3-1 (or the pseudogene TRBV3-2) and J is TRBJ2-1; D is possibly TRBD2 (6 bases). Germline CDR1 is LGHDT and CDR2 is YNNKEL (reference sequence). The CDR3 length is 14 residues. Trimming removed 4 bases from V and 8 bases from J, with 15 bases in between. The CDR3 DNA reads TGTGCCAGCAGCCGGGACTTTGTCAGCGATGAGCAGTTCTTC. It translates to CASSRDFVSDEQFF.

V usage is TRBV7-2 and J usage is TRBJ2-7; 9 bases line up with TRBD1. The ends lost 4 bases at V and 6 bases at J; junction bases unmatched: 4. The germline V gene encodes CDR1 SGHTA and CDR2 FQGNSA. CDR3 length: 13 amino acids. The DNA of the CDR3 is TGTGCCAGCAGCTCGGACAGGGGTGGCGAGCAGTACTTC. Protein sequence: CASSSDRGGEQYF.

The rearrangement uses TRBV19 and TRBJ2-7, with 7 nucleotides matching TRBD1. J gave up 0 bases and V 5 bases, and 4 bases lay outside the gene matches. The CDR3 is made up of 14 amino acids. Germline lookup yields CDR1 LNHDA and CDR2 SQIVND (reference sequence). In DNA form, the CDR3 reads TGTGCCAGTAGTTCGACAGGGAGCTCCTACGAGCAGTACTTC. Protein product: CASSSTGSSYEQYF.

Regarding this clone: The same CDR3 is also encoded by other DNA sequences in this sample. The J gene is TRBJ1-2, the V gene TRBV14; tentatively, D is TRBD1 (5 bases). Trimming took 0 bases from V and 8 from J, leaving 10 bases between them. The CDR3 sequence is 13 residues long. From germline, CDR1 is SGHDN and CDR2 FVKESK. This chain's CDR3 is CASSQDRVGGYTF. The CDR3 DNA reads TGTGCCAGCAGCCAAGACAGGGTTGGAGGCTACACCTTC.

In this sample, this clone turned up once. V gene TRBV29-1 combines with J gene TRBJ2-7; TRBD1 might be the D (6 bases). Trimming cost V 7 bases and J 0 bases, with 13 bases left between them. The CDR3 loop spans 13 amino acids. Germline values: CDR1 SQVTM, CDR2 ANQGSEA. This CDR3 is CSAAGRGSYEQYF. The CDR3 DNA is TGCAGCGCCGCAGGCAGGGGCTCCTACGAGCAGTACTTC.

The CDR3 nucleotides are TGTGCCAGCAGCCTGACTAGCGGGAAGGTCAAAAACATTCAGTACTTC. It yields the protein CASSLTSGKVKNIQYF. The gene calls are TRBV12-1 and TRBJ2-4; the D call in the table, TRBD2, was not verified against the DNA. TRBV12-1 is a known pseudogene. The CDR3 has 16 residues.

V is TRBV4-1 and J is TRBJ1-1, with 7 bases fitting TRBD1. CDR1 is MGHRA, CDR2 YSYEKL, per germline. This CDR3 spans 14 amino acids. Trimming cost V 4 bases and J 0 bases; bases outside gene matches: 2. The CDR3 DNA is TGCGCCAGCAGCCCGGGACAGATGAACACTGAAGCTTTCTTT. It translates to CASSPGQMNTEAFF.

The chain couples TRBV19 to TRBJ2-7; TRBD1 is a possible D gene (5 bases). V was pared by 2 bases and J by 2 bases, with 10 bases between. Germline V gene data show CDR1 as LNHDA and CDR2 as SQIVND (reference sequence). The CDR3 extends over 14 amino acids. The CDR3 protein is CASSITSGTYEQYF. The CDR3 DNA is TGTGCCAGTAGTATAACGTCAGGGACCTACGAGCAGTACTTC.

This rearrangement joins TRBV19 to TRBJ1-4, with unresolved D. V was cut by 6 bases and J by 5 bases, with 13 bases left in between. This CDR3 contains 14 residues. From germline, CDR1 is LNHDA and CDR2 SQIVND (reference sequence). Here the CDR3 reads CASSPLGANEKLFF. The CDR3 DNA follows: TGTGCCAGTAGCCCCCTGGGCGCCAATGAAAAACTGTTTTTT.

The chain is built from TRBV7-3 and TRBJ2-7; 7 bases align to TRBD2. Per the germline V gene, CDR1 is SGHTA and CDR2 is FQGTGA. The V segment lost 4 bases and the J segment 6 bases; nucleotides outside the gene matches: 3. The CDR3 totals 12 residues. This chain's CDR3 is CASSSPGGEQYF. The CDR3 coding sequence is TGTGCCAGCAGCTCGCCGGGGGGCGAGCAGTACTTC.

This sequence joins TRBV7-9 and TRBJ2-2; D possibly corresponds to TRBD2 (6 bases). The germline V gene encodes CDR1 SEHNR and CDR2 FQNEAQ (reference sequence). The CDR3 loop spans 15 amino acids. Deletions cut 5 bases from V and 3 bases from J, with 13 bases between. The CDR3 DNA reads TGTGCCAGCAGCCCCTCGGGGGTGTACACCGGGGAGCTGTTTTTT. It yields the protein CASSPSGVYTGELFF.

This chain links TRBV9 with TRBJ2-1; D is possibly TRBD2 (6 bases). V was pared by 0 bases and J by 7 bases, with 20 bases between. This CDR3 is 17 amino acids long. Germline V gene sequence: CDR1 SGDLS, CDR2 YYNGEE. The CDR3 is CASSVGVSGVLGNEQFF. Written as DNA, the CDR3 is TGTGCCAGCAGCGTAGGAGTCTCGGGAGTTTTGGGGAATGAGCAGTTCTTC.

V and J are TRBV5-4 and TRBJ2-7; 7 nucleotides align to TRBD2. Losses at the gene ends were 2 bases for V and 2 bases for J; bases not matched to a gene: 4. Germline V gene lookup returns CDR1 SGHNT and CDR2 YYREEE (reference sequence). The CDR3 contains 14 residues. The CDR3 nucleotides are TGTGCCAGCAGCTTAAAGGGACTAACCTACGAGCAGTACTTC. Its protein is CASSLKGLTYEQYF.

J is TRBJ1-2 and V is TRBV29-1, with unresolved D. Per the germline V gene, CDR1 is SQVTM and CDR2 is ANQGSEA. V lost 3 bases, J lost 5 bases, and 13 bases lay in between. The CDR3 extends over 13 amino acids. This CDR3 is CSVDLTASYGYTF. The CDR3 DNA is TGCAGCGTTGATCTAACAGCCTCATATGGCTACACCTTC.

In DNA form, the CDR3 reads TGTGCCAGCAGCGAGGCGGGGGGCCGCGGCTACACCTTC. It specifies CASSEAGGRGYTF. The chain couples TRBV9 to TRBJ1-2, with TRBD1 as a possible D gene (6 bases). V was cut by 3 bases and J by 8 bases, with 14 bases left in between. There are 13 residues in the CDR3. Germline V gene lookup returns CDR1 SGDLS and CDR2 YYNGEE.

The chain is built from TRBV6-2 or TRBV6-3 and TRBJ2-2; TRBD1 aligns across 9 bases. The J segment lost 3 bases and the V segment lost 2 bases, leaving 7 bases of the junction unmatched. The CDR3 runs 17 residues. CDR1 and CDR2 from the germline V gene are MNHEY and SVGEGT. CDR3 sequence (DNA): TGTGCCAGCAGTTACCCCAGACAGGGGGTTTACACCGGGGAGCTGTTTTTT. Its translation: CASSYPRQGVYTGELFF.

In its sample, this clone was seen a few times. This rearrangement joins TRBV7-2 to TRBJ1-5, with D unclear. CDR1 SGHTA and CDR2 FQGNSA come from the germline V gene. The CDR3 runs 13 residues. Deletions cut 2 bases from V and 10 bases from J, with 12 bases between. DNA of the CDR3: TGTGCCAGCAGCTTAATCACAGTAAGCCCCCAGCATTTT. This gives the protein CASSLITVSPQHF.

CDR3 loop: CASTFLQGGTEAFF. DNA for the CDR3: TGTGCCAGCACCTTTTTACAGGGGGGCACTGAAGCTTTCTTT. The genes are TRBV3-1 (or the pseudogene TRBV3-2) and TRBJ1-1; 8 bases align to TRBD1. J lost 4 bases, V lost 7 bases, and 8 bases had no gene match. Germline values: CDR1 LGHDT, CDR2 YNNKEL (reference sequence). The CDR3 is 14 amino acids.

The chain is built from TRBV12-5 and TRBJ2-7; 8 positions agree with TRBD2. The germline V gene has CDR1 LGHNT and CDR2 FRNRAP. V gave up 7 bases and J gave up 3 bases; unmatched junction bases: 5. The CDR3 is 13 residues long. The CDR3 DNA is TGTGCTAGTGCCGGGAGGGCCGACTACGAGCAGTACTTC. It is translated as CASAGRADYEQYF.

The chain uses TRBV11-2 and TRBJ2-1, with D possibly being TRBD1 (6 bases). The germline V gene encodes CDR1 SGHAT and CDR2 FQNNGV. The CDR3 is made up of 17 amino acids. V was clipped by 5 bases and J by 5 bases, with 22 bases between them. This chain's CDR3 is CASSPNRDPILDNEQFF. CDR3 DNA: TGTGCCAGCAGCCCTAACAGGGACCCAATACTCGACAATGAGCAGTTCTTC.

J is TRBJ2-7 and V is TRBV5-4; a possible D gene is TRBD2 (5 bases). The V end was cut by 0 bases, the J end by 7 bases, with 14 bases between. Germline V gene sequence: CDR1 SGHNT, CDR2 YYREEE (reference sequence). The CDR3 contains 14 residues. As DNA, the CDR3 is TGTGCCAGCAGCTTGGCCGGGGAGACGCGAGAGCAGTACTTC. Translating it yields CASSLAGETREQYF.

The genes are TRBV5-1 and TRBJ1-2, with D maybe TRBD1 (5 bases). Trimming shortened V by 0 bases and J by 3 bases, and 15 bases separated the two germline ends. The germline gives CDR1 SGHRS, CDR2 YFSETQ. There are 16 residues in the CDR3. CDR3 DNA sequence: TGCGCCAGCAGCTTGGGACAGCCTATTTCGGACTATGGCTACACCTTC. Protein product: CASSLGQPISDYGYTF. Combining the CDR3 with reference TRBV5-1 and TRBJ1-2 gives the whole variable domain KAGVTQTPRYLIKTRGQQVTLSCSPISGHRSVSWYQQTPGQGLQFLFEYFSETQRNKGNFPGRFSGRQFSNSRSEMNVSTLELGDSALYLCASSLGQPISDYGYTFGSGTRLTVV.

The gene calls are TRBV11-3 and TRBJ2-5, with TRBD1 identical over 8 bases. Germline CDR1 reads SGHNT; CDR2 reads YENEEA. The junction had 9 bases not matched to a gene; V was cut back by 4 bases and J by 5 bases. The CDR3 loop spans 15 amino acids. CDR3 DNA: TGTGCCAGCAGCTACCGACAGGGGATATCTGAGACCCAGTACTTC. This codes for CASSYRQGISETQYF.